This T cell receptor (beta chain) comes out of a study of cytomegalovirus exposure and HLA in healthy donors. V lost 5 bases to trimming and J lost 10 bases; unmatched junction nucleotides: 3. From germline, CDR1 is SGHTA and CDR2 FQGNSA. The CDR3 is 12 amino acids. In the PCR, 60 Vbeta and 13 Jbeta primers were used. In the original workflow: As a later analysis found, there were 70 million to 100 million unique TCR beta chains, of which around 10 million were shared. TCRdb's copy holds only in-frame clones and misses some; the assay was immunoSEQ multiplex PCR. That table furnishes V, J and clone size, whereas the DNA furnished D and trimming. Of some 77,000 clones in the sample, approximately 80% were seen once.

The gene calls are TRBV7-2 and TRBJ2-2; 8 bases are a match to TRBD1. The sequenced sample consisted of PBMCs. The sequence was obtained from a man aged 50 or older in good health and CMV-seropositive. The CDR3 region is CASSPTGVELFF. CDR3 sequence (DNA): TGTGCCAGCAGCCCGACAGGGGTGGAGCTGTTTTTT. The variable domain in full, with the rest retrieved from reference TRBV7-2 and TRBJ2-2, is GAGVSQSPSNKVTEKGKDVELRCDPISGHTALYWYRQSLGQGLEFLIYFQGNSAPDKSGLPSDRFSAERTGGSVSTLTIQRTQQEDSAVYLCASSPTGVELFFGEGSRLTVL.